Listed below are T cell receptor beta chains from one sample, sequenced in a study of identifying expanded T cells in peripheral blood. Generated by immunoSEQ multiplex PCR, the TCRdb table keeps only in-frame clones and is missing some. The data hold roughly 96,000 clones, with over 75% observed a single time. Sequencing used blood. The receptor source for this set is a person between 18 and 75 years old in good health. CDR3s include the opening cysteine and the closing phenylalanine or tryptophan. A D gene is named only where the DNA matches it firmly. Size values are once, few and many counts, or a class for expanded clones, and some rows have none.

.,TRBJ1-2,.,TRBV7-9,CASSWAGANYGYTF,TGTGCCAGCAGCTGGGCAGGAGCTAACTATGGCTACACCTTC
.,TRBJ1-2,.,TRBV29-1,CSVDGEGVAYGYTF,TGCAGCGTTGATGGAGAAGGGGTTGCCTATGGCTACACCTTC
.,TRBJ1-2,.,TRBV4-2,CASSQGSGIYGYTF,TGTGCCAGCAGCCAAGGATCGGGGATATATGGCTACACCTTC
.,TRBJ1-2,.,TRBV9,CASRAQSAQRNYGYTF,TGTGCCAGCAGAGCCCAGAGCGCTCAGCGAAACTATGGCTACACCTTC
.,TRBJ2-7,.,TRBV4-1,CASSQVSTAGLSSYEQYF,TGCGCCAGCAGCCAAGTGAGTACGGCGGGTTTATCCTCCTACGAGCAGTACTTC
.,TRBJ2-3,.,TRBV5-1,CASSLVGDSDTQYF,TGCGCCAGCAGCTTGGTAGGGGACTCAGATACGCAGTATTTT
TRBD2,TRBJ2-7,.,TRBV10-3,CATASDGASGGPAYEQYF,TGTGCCACAGCGTCAGACGGGGCTAGCGGGGGACCCGCCTACGAGCAGTACTTC
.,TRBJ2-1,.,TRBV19,CASSTGILSYNEQFF,TGTGCCAGTAGTACAGGGATATTGTCCTACAATGAGCAGTTCTTC
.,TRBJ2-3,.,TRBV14,CASSPVFGGPSGDTQYF,TGTGCCAGCAGCCCGGTCTTTGGAGGGCCTTCGGGAGATACGCAGTATTTT
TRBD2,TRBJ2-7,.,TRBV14,CASQNWRERHEQYF,TGTGCCAGCCAAAACTGGCGGGAGAGACACGAGCAGTACTTC
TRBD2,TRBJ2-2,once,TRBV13,CASSLGGLDPGELFF,TGTGCCAGCAGCTTAGGAGGACTAGACCCCGGGGAGCTGTTTTTT
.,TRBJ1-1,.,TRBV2,CASSQGNTEAFF,TGTGCCAGCAGTCAGGGGAACACTGAAGCTTTCTTT
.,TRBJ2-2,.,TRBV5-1,CASSAYRAGELFF,TGCGCCAGCAGCGCCTACAGGGCCGGGGAGCTGTTTTTT
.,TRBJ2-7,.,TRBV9,CASSVGWSSYEQYF,TGTGCCAGCAGCGTAGGGTGGAGCTCCTACGAGCAGTACTTC
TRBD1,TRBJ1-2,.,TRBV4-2,CASSQDYGTGKSPF,TGTGCCAGCAGCCAAGATTACGGGACAGGCAAATCCCCCTTC
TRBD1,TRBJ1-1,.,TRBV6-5,CASSFQGQGMAEAFF,TGTGCCAGCAGTTTCCAAGGACAGGGGATGGCTGAAGCTTTCTTT
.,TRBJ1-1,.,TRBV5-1,CASSLGALDTEAFF,TGCGCCAGCAGCTTGGGAGCTTTGGACACTGAAGCTTTCTTT
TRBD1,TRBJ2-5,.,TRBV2,CASSPNSGTGIETQYF,TGTGCCAGCAGTCCGAACTCCGGGACAGGGATCGAGACCCAGTACTTC
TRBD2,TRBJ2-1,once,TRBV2,CASTRRGGIYNEQFF,TGTGCCAGCACCCGCCGGGGAGGGATCTACAATGAGCAGTTCTTC
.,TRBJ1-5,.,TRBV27,CASSLFNGGFNQPQHF,TGTGCCAGCAGTTTATTTAACGGGGGCTTCAATCAGCCCCAGCATTTT